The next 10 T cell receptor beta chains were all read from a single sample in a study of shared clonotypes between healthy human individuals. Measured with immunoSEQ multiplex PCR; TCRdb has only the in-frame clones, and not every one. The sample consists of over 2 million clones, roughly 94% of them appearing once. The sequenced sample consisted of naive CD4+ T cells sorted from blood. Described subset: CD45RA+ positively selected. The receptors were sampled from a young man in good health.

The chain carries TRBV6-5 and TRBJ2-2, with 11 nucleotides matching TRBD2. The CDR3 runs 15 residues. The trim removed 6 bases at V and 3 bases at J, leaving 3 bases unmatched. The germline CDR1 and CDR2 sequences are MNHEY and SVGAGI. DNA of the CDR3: TGTGCCAGCAGACTAGCGGGAGTTCACACCGGGGAGCTGTTTTTT. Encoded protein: CASRLAGVHTGELFF.

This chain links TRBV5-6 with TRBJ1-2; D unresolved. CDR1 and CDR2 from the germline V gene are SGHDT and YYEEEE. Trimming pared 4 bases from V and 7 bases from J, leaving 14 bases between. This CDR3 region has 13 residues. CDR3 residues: CASSLGRVRGYTF. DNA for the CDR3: TGTGCCAGCAGCCTCGGGCGAGTGCGTGGCTACACCTTC.

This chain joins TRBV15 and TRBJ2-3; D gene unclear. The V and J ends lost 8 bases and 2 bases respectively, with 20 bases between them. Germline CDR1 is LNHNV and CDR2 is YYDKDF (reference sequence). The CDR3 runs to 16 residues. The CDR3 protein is CATATWQPIYTDTQYF. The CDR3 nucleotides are TGTGCCACCGCTACCTGGCAGCCTATCTACACAGATACGCAGTATTTT. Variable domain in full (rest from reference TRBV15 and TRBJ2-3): DAMVIQNPRYQVTQFGKPVTLSCSQTLNHNVMYWYQQKSSQAPKLLFHYYDKDFNNEADTPDNFQSRRPNTSFCFLDIRSPGLGDTAMYLCATATWQPIYTDTQYFGPGTRLTVL.

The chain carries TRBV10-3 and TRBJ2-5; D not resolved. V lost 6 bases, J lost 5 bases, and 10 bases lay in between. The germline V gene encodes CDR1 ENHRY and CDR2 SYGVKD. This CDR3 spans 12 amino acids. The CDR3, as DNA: TGTGCCATCAGCGGGTTTGAGGAGACCCAGTACTTC. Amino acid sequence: CAISGFEETQYF.

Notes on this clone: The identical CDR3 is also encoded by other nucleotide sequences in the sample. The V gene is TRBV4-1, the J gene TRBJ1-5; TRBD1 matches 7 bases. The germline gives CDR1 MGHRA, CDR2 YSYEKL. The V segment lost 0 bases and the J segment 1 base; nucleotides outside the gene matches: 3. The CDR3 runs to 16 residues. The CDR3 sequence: CASSQEGRGSNQPQHF. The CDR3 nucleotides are TGCGCCAGCAGCCAAGAGGGCAGGGGGAGCAATCAGCCCCAGCATTTT.

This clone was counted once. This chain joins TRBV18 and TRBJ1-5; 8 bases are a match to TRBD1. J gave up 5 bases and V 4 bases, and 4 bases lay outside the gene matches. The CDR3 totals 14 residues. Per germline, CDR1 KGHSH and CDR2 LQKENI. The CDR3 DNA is TGTGCCAGCTCACGGACAGGGCTCGATCAGCCCCAGCATTTT. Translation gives CASSRTGLDQPQHF. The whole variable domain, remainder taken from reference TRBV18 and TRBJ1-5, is NAGVMQNPRHLVRRRGQEARLRCSPMKGHSHVYWYRQLPEEGLKFMVYLQKENIIDESGMPKERFSAEFPKEGPSILRIQQVVRGDSAAYFCASSRTGLDQPQHFGDGTRLSIL.

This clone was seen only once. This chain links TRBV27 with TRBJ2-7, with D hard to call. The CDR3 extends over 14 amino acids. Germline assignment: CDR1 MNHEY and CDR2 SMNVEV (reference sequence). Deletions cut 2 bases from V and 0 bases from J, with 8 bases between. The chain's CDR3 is CASSLKPPSYEQYF. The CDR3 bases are TGTGCCAGCAGTTTAAAACCTCCCTCCTACGAGCAGTACTTC.

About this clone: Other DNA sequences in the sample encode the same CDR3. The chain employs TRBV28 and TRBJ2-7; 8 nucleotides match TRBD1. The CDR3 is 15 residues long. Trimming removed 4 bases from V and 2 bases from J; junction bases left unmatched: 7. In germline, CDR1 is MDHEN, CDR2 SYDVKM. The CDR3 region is CASSSPGTGAYEQYF. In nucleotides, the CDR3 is TGTGCCAGCAGTTCCCCCGGGACAGGAGCCTACGAGCAGTACTTC.

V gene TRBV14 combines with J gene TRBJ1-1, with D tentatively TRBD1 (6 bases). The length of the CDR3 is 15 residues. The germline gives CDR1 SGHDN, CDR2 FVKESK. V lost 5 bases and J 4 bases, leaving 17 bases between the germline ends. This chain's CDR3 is CASSTPRGGPTEAFF. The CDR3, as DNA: TGTGCCAGCAGCACCCCTAGGGGGGGACCCACTGAAGCTTTCTTT.

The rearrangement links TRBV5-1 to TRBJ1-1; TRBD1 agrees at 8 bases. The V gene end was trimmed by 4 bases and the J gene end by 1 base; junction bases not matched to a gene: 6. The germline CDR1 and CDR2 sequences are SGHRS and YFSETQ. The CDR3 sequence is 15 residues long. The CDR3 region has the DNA TGCGCCAGCAGCAGGCGGACAGGGTCGAACACTGAAGCTTTCTTT. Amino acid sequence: CASSRRTGSNTEAFF.